This is a list of T cell receptor beta chains from one sample in a study of shared clonotypes between healthy human individuals. Using immunoSEQ multiplex PCR, the repertoire was profiled, and TCRdb retains in-frame clones only, with some absent. The data contain about 2.2 million clones, about 94% of them seen just once; the ten biggest clones take up 1.5% to 2%. Specimen: naive CD8+ T cells from PBMCs. The receptor source for this set is a man aged 18 to 30 in good health. Some clones in this sample may be carry-over from other donors' samples. Each CDR3 is given with its conserved first and last residue. The D gene is left open where the match is weak.

J gene: TRBJ2-2; D gene: -; V gene: TRBV15; CDR3 protein: CATRTPTGELFF; CDR3 DNA: TGTGCCACCAGAACTCCCACCGGGGAGCTGTTTTTT
J gene: TRBJ2-7; D gene: -; V gene: TRBV11-1; CDR3 protein: CASGPGPYEQYF; CDR3 DNA: TGTGCCAGCGGCCCGGGGCCCTACGAGCAGTACTTC
J gene: TRBJ1-1; D gene: -; V gene: TRBV5-6; CDR3 protein: CASSPVPGVTPEAFF; CDR3 DNA: TGTGCCAGCAGCCCAGTCCCGGGAGTAACCCCTGAAGCTTTCTTT
J gene: TRBJ2-1; D gene: TRBD2; V gene: TRBV7-9; CDR3 protein: CASSTGLAANEQFF; CDR3 DNA: TGTGCCAGCAGCACGGGACTAGCGGCCAATGAGCAGTTCTTC
J gene: TRBJ1-2; D gene: -; V gene: TRBV5-1; CDR3 protein: CASSLVKGGDGYTF; CDR3 DNA: TGCGCCAGCAGCTTGGTGAAAGGTGGGGATGGCTACACCTTC
J gene: TRBJ1-5; D gene: TRBD1; V gene: TRBV9; CDR3 protein: CASSHTGGNQPQHF; CDR3 DNA: TGTGCCAGCAGCCATACAGGGGGCAATCAGCCCCAGCATTTT
J gene: TRBJ2-7; D gene: TRBD1; V gene: TRBV6-6; CDR3 protein: CASSSHRGPYEQYF; CDR3 DNA: TGTGCCAGCAGTTCCCACAGGGGACCCTACGAGCAGTACTTC
J gene: TRBJ2-7; D gene: TRBD1; V gene: TRBV7-2; CDR3 protein: CASSLGGQGGYEQYF; CDR3 DNA: TGTGCCAGCAGCTTAGGGGGACAGGGTGGCTACGAGCAGTACTTC
J gene: TRBJ2-3; D gene: TRBD2; V gene: TRBV10-3; CDR3 protein: CAILAGGPGDTQYF; CDR3 DNA: TGTGCCATACTAGCGGGAGGGCCAGGAGATACGCAGTATTTT
J gene: TRBJ2-3; D gene: TRBD1; V gene: TRBV28; CDR3 protein: CASSPIRDRVLDTQYF; CDR3 DNA: TGTGCCAGCAGTCCTATCCGGGACAGGGTCCTAGATACGCAGTATTTT
J gene: TRBJ2-7; D gene: -; V gene: TRBV7-2; CDR3 protein: CASSLRIVLKAYEQYF; CDR3 DNA: TGTGCCAGCAGCTTAAGGATCGTACTAAAGGCCTACGAGCAGTACTTC
J gene: TRBJ2-7; D gene: -; V gene: TRBV5-8; CDR3 protein: CASSLIGTPFNEQYF; CDR3 DNA: TGTGCCAGCAGCTTGATCGGTACTCCCTTTAACGAGCAGTACTTC
J gene: TRBJ2-7; D gene: TRBD1; V gene: TRBV27; CDR3 protein: CASSLGAGQGLYEQYF; CDR3 DNA: TGTGCCAGCAGTTTAGGTGCGGGACAGGGCCTCTACGAGCAGTACTTC
J gene: TRBJ2-3; D gene: TRBD2; V gene: TRBV11-2; CDR3 protein: CASSLGLAVSGDTQYF; CDR3 DNA: TGTGCCAGCAGCTTAGGTCTAGCGGTGTCAGGAGATACGCAGTATTTT
J gene: TRBJ2-1; D gene: TRBD2; V gene: TRBV7-2; CDR3 protein: CASSPLTSDWHEQFF; CDR3 DNA: TGTGCCAGCAGCCCATTGACTAGCGATTGGCATGAGCAGTTCTTC
J gene: TRBJ2-1; D gene: TRBD2; V gene: TRBV27; CDR3 protein: CASNLLAGGANEQFF; CDR3 DNA: TGTGCCAGCAACCTTTTAGCGGGAGGGGCCAATGAGCAGTTCTTC
J gene: TRBJ2-5; D gene: -; V gene: TRBV28; CDR3 protein: CASTTSWEAVQETQYF; CDR3 DNA: TGTGCCAGCACTACTTCTTGGGAGGCCGTCCAAGAGACCCAGTACTTC